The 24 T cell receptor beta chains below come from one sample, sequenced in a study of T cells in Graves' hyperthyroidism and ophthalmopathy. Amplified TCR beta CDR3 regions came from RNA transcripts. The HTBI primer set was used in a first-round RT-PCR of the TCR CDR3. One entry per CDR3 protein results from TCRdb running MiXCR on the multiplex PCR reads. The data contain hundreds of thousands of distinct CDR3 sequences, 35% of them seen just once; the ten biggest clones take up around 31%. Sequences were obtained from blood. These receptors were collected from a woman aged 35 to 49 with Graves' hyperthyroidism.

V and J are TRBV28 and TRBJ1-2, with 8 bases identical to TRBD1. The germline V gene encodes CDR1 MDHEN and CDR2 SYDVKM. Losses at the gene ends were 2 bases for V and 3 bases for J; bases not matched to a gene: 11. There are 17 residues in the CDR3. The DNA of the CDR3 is TGTGCCAGCAGTTTAGTGGTCAGGGGGCGTCGTGACTATGGCTACACCTTC. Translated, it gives CASSLVVRGRRDYGYTF.

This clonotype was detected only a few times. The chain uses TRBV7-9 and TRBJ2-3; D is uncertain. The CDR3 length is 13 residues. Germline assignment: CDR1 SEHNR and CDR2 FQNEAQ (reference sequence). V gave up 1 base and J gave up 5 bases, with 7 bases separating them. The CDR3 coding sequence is TGTGCCAGCAGCTTAGGACGGAGAGATACGCAGTATTTT. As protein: CASSLGRRDTQYF.

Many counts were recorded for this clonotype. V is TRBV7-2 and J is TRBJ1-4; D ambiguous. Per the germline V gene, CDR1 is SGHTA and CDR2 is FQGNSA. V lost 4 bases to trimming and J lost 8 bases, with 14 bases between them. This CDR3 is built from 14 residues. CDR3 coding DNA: TGTGCCAGCAGCTATGGCTTGGGGAGGGAAAAACTGTTTTTT. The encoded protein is CASSYGLGREKLFF.

In DNA form, the CDR3 reads TGTGCCAGCAGCCAAGGACCGGGCGCAACTAATGAAAAACTGTTTTTT. Translated: CASSQGPGATNEKLFF. The rearrangement links TRBV11-2 to TRBJ1-4; D unresolved. Germline V gene sequence: CDR1 SGHAT, CDR2 FQNNGV. The CDR3 is 16 amino acids. V was shortened by 5 bases and J by 0 bases, with 13 bases between the two germline ends.

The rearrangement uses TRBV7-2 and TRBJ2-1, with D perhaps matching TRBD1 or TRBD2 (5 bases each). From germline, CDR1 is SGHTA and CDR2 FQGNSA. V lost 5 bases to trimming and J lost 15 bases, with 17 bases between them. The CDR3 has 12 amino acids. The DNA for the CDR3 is TGTGCCAGCAGCGGCACATCGGGACGGATGTTCTTC. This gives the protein CASSGTSGRMFF.

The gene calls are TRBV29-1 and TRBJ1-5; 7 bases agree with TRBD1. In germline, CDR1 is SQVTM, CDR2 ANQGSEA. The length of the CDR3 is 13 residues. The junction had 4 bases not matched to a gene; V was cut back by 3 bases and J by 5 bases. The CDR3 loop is CSVEGTDDQPQHF. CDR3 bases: TGCAGCGTTGAGGGGACAGATGATCAGCCCCAGCATTTT.

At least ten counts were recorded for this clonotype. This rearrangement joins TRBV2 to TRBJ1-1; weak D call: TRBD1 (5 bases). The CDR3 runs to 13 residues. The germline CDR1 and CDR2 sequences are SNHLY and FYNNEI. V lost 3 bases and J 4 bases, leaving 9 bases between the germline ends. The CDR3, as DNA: TGTGCCAGCAGTGACAGGGAAGGCACTGAAGCTTTCTTT. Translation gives CASSDREGTEAFF.

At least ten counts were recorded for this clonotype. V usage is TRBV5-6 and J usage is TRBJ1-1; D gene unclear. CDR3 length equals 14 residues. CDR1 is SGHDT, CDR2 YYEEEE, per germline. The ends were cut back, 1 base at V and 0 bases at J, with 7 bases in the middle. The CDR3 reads CASSLTDLNTEAFF. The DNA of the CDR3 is TGTGCCAGCAGCTTGACAGATCTGAACACTGAAGCTTTCTTT.

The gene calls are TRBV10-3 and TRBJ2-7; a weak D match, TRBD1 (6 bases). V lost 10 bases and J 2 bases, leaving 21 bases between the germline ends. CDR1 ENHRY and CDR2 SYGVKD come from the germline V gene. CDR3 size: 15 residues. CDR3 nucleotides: TGTGCCAGCGGGCTAGGACAGTACGGAACCTACGAGCAGTACTTC. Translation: CASGLGQYGTYEQYF.

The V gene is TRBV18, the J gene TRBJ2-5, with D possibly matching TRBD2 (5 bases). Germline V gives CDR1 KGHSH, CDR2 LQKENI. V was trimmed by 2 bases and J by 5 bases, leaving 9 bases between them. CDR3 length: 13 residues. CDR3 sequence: CASSPVPGETQYF. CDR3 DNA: TGTGCCAGCTCACCAGTACCGGGGGAGACCCAGTACTTC.

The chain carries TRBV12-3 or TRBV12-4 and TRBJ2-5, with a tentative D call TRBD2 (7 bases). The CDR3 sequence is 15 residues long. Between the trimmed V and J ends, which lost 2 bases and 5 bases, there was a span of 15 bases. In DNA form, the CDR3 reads TGTGCCAGCAGTTTACTAGGGGGGGCGATCGAGACCCAGTACTTC. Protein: CASSLLGGAIETQYF.

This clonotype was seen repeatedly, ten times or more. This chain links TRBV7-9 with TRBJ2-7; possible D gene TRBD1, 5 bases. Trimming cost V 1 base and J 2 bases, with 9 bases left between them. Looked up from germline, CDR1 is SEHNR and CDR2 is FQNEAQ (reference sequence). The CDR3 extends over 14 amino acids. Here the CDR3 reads CASSLVPGPYEQYF. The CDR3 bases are TGTGCCAGCAGCTTAGTACCAGGGCCCTACGAGCAGTACTTC.

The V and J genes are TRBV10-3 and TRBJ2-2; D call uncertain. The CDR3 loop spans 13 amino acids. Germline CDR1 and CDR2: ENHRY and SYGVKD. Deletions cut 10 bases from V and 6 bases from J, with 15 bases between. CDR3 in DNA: TGTGCCACCTACTACCAGCAGTCCGGGGAGCTGTTTTTT. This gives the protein CATYYQQSGELFF.

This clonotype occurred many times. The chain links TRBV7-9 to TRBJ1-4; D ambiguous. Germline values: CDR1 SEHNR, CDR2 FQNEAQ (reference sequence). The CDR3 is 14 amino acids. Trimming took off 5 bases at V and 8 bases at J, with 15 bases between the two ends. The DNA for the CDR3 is TGTGCCAGCAGCGGGAGGGAAGGCGGCGAAAAACTGTTTTTT. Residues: CASSGREGGEKLFF.

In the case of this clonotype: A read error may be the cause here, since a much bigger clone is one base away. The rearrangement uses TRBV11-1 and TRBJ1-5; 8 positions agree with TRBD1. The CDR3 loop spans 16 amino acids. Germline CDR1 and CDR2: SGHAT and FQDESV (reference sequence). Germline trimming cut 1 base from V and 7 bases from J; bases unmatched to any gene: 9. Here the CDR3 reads CASSLETSSGGQPQHF. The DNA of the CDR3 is TGTGCCAGCAGCTTAGAGACAAGTTCAGGGGGCCAGCCCCAGCATTTT.

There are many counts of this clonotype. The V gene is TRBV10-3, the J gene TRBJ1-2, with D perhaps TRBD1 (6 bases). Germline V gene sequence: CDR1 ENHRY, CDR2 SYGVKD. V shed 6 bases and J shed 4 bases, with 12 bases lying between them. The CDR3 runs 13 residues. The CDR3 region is CAISGGQSYGYTF. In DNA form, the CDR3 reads TGTGCCATCAGCGGTGGACAGAGCTATGGCTACACCTTC.

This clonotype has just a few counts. CDR3 bases: TGCGCCAGCAGCCAAGCGGTTACGGTCCAGAGAACTGAAGCTTTCTTT. Protein sequence: CASSQAVTVQRTEAFF. The chain has TRBV4-1 and TRBJ1-1; D gene uncertain. Germline V gene lookup returns CDR1 MGHRA and CDR2 YSYEKL. CDR3 length equals 16 residues. Trimming left V 1 base short and J 5 bases short, with 17 bases between.

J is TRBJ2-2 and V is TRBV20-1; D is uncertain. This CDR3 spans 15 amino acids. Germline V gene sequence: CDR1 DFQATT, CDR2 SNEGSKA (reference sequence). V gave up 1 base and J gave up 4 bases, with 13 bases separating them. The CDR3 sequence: CSARVRGLPTGELFF. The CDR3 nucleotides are TGCAGTGCTAGAGTGCGAGGTCTCCCCACCGGGGAGCTGTTTTTT.

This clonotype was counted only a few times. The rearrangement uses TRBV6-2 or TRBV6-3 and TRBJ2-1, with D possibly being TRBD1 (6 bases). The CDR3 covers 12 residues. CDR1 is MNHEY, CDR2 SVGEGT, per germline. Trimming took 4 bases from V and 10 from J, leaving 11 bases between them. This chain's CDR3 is CASSLQGREQFF. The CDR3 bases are TGTGCCAGCAGTTTACAGGGTAGGGAGCAGTTCTTC.

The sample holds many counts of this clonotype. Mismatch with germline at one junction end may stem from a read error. Written as DNA, the CDR3 is TGTGCCAGCAGCTTGGCCGTCACAGGGGAGGACTTC. Protein sequence: CASSLAVTGEDF. The V call is TRBV5-5, the J call TRBJ2-7; weak D call: TRBD1 (7 bases). Germline V gene lookup returns CDR1 SGHKS and CDR2 YYEKEE (reference sequence). The CDR3 spans 12 residues.

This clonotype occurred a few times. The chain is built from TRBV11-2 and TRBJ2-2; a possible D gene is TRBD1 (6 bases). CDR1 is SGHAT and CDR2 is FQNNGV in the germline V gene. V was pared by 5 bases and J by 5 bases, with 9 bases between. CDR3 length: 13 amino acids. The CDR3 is CASSDRLTGELFF. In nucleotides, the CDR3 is TGTGCCAGCAGCGACAGGTTGACCGGGGAGCTGTTTTTT. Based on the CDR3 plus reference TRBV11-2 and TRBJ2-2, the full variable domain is EAGVAQSPRYKIIEKRQSVAFWCNPISGHATLYWYQQILGQGPKLLIQFQNNGVVDDSQLPKDRFSAERLKGVDSTLKIQPAKLEDSAVYLCASSDRLTGELFFGEGSRLTVL.

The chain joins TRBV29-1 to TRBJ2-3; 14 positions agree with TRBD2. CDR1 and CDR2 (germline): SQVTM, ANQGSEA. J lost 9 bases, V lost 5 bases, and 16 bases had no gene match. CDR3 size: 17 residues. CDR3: CSVTISGTSGSWYTQYF. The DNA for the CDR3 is TGCAGCGTTACCATTTCCGGGACTAGCGGGAGTTGGTACACGCAGTATTTT.

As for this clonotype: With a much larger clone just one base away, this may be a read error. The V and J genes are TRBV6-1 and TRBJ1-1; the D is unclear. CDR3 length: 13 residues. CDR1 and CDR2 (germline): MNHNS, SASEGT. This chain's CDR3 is CASSQADETEAFF. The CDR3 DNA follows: TGTGCCAGCAGTCAAGCCGACGAGACTGAAGCTTTCTTT.

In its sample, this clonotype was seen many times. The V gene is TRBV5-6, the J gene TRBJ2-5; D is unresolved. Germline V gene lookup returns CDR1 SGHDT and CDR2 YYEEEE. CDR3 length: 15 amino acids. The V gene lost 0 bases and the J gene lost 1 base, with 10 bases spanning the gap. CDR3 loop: CASSLASPVQETQYF. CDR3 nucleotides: TGTGCCAGCAGCTTGGCCTCTCCAGTCCAAGAGACCCAGTACTTC.